The rows below give T cell receptor beta chains drawn from one sample of a study of blood T cell repertoires in COVID-19. Sequenced by immunoSEQ multiplex PCR; TCRdb stores in-frame clones only, minus some. The data hold fewer than 300,000 clones, with more than 80% observed a single time. The sequenced sample consisted of peripheral blood. These receptor sequences come from a woman between 45 and 60 years old with COVID-19, enrolled during active disease. Each CDR3 is given with its conserved first and last residue. D genes are given only for firm matches. Only some rows state a clone size, as once, few, many or a class for expanded clones.

v_gene	abundance	j_gene	d_gene	CDR3nt	CDR3aa
TRBV7-9	NA	TRBJ2-7	NA	TGTGCCAGCAGCCGGACAGTGTACGAGCAGTACTTC	CASSRTVYEQYF
TRBV19	NA	TRBJ2-7	TRBD1	TGTGCCAGTAGCTCAGGGACAGAGTACGAGCAGTACTTC	CASSSGTEYEQYF
TRBV5-1	NA	TRBJ2-3	TRBD2	TGCGCCAGCAGCTTGTCGGGAGGAATAGATACGCAGTATTTT	CASSLSGGIDTQYF
TRBV2	NA	TRBJ1-1	TRBD1	TGTGCCAGCAGTACCGGACAGGGATTAACTGAAGCTTTCTTT	CASSTGQGLTEAFF
TRBV5-1	NA	TRBJ1-2	TRBD1	TGCGCCAGCAGCGGAGACAGGGGTTACTATGGCTACACCTTC	CASSGDRGYYGYTF
TRBV7-2	few	TRBJ2-7	TRBD2	TGTGCCAGCAGCCTCGGGACTAGCGGGAGGGGAAACTACGAGCAGTACTTC	CASSLGTSGRGNYEQYF
TRBV24-1	NA	TRBJ1-6	TRBD1	TGTGCCACCAGTGTTGTCGACCTAGGGACAGGGGGCTTTTCACCCCTCCACTTT	CATSVVDLGTGGFSPLHF
TRBV7-8	NA	TRBJ1-1	NA	TGTGCCAGCAGTCCCATTCGGGGGAGGAACACTGAAGCTTTCTTT	CASSPIRGRNTEAFF
TRBV30	NA	TRBJ1-4	NA	TGTGCCTGGAGCCCTACGGGGAGGGCTACTAATGAAAAACTGTTTTTT	CAWSPTGRATNEKLFF
TRBV24-1	NA	TRBJ2-5	NA	TGTGCCACCAGTTTCGGAGTAGAGACCCAGTACTTC	CATSFGVETQYF
TRBV29-1	NA	TRBJ2-1	TRBD1	TGCAGCGCTCGCTCCGGGACAGGGAATCAAAGGTCCTACAATGAGCAGTTCTTC	CSARSGTGNQRSYNEQFF
TRBV2	NA	TRBJ2-5	TRBD2	TGTGCCAGCACAGCTAGCGGGAGTTTATTGGAGACCCAGTACTTC	CASTASGSLLETQYF
TRBV21-1	NA	TRBJ1-6	NA	TGTGCCAGCAGCAAATTCTCGGTGCGGAAAACACCCCTCCACTTT	CASSKFSVRKTPLHF
TRBV18	NA	TRBJ1-2	NA	TGTGCCAGCTCTCCCGGGACAAGGATCGACCGGGGCTATGGCTACACCTTC	CASSPGTRIDRGYGYTF
TRBV2	NA	TRBJ1-2	TRBD1	TGTGCCAGCAATACAGGGGGCTATGGCTACACCTTC	CASNTGGYGYTF
TRBV5-1	few	TRBJ2-7	TRBD2	TGCGCCAGCAGCTTCACCACTGGACTAGCGGGAGGTTACGAGCAGTACTTC	CASSFTTGLAGGYEQYF
TRBV5-4	NA	TRBJ2-3	NA	TGTGCCAGCAGCCCGTATGCCAGGGATCCAGATACGCAGTATTTT	CASSPYARDPDTQYF
TRBV25-1	NA	TRBJ2-7	NA	TGTGCCAGCAGTGCAAATCGACCGGGGGAGCAGTACTTC	CASSANRPGEQYF
TRBV2	NA	TRBJ1-4	NA	TGTGCCAGCACTAGGGGCGCAAGTGAAAAACTGTTTTTT	CASTRGASEKLFF
TRBV5-1	NA	TRBJ2-2	TRBD2	TGCGCCAGCAGAGCGGGAGGGACCAACACCGGGGAGCTGTTTTTT	CASRAGGTNTGELFF
TRBV5-4	NA	TRBJ2-1	NA	TGTGCCAGCAGCCTACAGGGCAATGAGCAGTTCTTC	CASSLQGNEQFF
TRBV3-1/TRBV3-2	NA	TRBJ2-1	TRBD2	TGTGCCAGCAGCCCGTCCGGGACTAGCGGGACCTACACTTACAATGAGCAGTTCTTC	CASSPSGTSGTYTYNEQFF
TRBV18	NA	TRBJ2-5	NA	TGTGCCAGCTCACCTCGGTGGAGCCAAGAGACCCAGTACTTC	CASSPRWSQETQYF
TRBV6-5	NA	TRBJ1-6	TRBD1	TGTGCCAGCAGCCGGACAGGGGATAATTCACCCCTCCACTTT	CASSRTGDNSPLHF
TRBV5-8	NA	TRBJ2-2	TRBD2	TGTGCCAGCAGCGGACTAGCGGGAGCGACCACCTTCTCACCGGGGAAGCTGTTTTTT	CASSGLAGATTFSPGKLFF
TRBV18	NA	TRBJ2-3	NA	TGTGCCAGCTCACGAGGGGATACGCAGTATTTT	CASSRGDTQYF
TRBV5-4	NA	TRBJ2-1	TRBD2	TGTGCCAGCAGCGAAGCCCCCAAAGCGGGAGGTTACAATGAGCAGTTCTTC	CASSEAPKAGGYNEQFF
TRBV10-2	NA	TRBJ2-2	TRBD1	TGCGCCACCCCAGTGGACAGGGTATTAGTAGGGATAAATACCGGGGAGCTGTTTTTT	CATPVDRVLVGINTGELFF
TRBV7-2	NA	TRBJ2-7	NA	TGTGCCAGCAGCTCCCCCCTCTCCGAGCAGTACTTC	CASSSPLSEQYF
TRBV7-2	NA	TRBJ2-7	TRBD1	TGTGCCAGCAGCTTAGTGGGTAGGACAGGGGGCGCCGAGCAGTACTTC	CASSLVGRTGGAEQYF
TRBV19	NA	TRBJ2-3	TRBD2	TGTGCCACCAAGCGGGATTTAGCAGATACGCAGTATTTT	CATKRDLADTQYF
TRBV5-4	NA	TRBJ2-5	TRBD2	TGTGCCAGCAGCTCCACGGGAGGAGAGACCCAGTACTTC	CASSSTGGETQYF
TRBV7-9	NA	TRBJ1-1	NA	TGTGCCAGCAGCCCGGGGTTTGGGACTGAAGCTTTCTTT	CASSPGFGTEAFF
TRBV9	NA	TRBJ1-2	TRBD1	TGTGCCAGCAGCGCAACCTCCGGGACAGGGAGCTATGGCTACACCTTC	CASSATSGTGSYGYTF
TRBV5-1	NA	TRBJ2-7	NA	TGCGCCAGCAGCTTGGGGACAGTAGCCTACGAGCAGTACTTC	CASSLGTVAYEQYF
TRBV4-1	NA	TRBJ2-1	NA	TGCGCCAGCAGCCTCAGGGTCAACTACAATGAGCAGTTCTTC	CASSLRVNYNEQFF
TRBV7-5	NA	TRBJ2-1	NA	TGTGTCAGAAGCTTACCCGCAATTAGGGGCTACCCTTTCAATGAGCAGTTCTTC	CVRSLPAIRGYPFNEQFF
TRBV11-3	NA	TRBJ2-4	NA	TGTGCCAGCAGCTTAGGACTGCGGGACAGTCAAAACATTCAGTACTTC	CASSLGLRDSQNIQYF
TRBV28	NA	TRBJ1-2	TRBD1	TGTGCCAGCAGTTCGCAGGGGGCTCGGGGCTACACCTTC	CASSSQGARGYTF
TRBV11-2	NA	TRBJ1-1	NA	TGTGCCAGCAGCTTAGCGAGCCACACTGAAGCTTTCTTT	CASSLASHTEAFF
TRBV19	once	TRBJ2-3	TRBD1	TGTGCCAGTAGTCTGGGACAGACAGATACGCAGTATTTT	CASSLGQTDTQYF
TRBV18	NA	TRBJ1-1	NA	TGTGCCAGCTCAGCAGGGGTGAACACTGAAGCTTTCTTT	CASSAGVNTEAFF
TRBV5-6	NA	TRBJ1-1	NA	TGTGCCAGCAGCTTCATTGAGCGATACACTGAAGCTTTCTTT	CASSFIERYTEAFF
TRBV7-8	NA	TRBJ2-1	TRBD2	TGTGCCAGCAGGCCGGGACTAGCGGGAGTCGATGAGCAGTTCTTC	CASRPGLAGVDEQFF
TRBV5-1	NA	TRBJ2-2	TRBD2	TGCGCCAGCAGCTTGGGGCGGGAGCCGGCCGGGGAGCTGTTTTTT	CASSLGREPAGELFF
TRBV5-1	NA	TRBJ2-1	TRBD2	TGCGCCAGCAGCTTGGGCGTAGCGGGAGGTCTCGGCAATGAGCAGTTCTTC	CASSLGVAGGLGNEQFF
TRBV27	once	TRBJ2-7	TRBD2	TGTGCCAGCAGCTTAGCGGGAGGGCCCTCCTACGAGCAGTACTTC	CASSLAGGPSYEQYF
TRBV4-3	NA	TRBJ1-1	TRBD1	TGCGCCAGCAGCCAAGGGTCCAGGGGGCTGACTGAAGCTTTCTTT	CASSQGSRGLTEAFF